Following are 31 T cell receptor beta chains from one sample sequenced in a study of T cell clonality in common variable immunodeficiency. TCRdb's copy holds only in-frame clones and misses some; the assay was immunoSEQ multiplex PCR. Captured here are 30,000 to 40,000 clones, none seen once; the top ten comprise approximately 2.8%. The sequenced sample was peripheral blood mononuclear cells. These receptors were collected from a person between 18 and 70 years old in good health.

This clone has at least ten counts. The read terminates 3 residues before the CDR3 end, so the remaining end is supplied by the germline J gene. The chain has TRBV30 and TRBJ2-7; D uncertain. There are 15 residues in the CDR3. V lost 0 bases to trimming and J lost 1 base, with 13 bases between them. Germline CDR1 reads GTSNPN; CDR2 reads SVGIG (reference sequence). Incomplete CDR3 DNA: TGTGCCTGGAGTGTACCCCCCCCCGGGTCCTACGAG. This sequence encodes CAWSVPPPGSYE. Given in full, the CDR3 is CAWSVPPPGSYEQYF.

This clone was counted at least ten times. Sequencing ends 3 residues short of the CDR3 end; the germline J gene provides the rest. The rearrangement joins TRBV19 to TRBJ2-1; 8 positions match TRBD2. Trimming cost V 3 bases and J 4 bases; bases outside gene matches: 8. This CDR3 contains 16 residues. Germline values: CDR1 LNHDA, CDR2 SQIVND (reference sequence). CDR3 protein: CASSITAGVGYNEQFF. The CDR3 bases that were read are TGTGCCAGTAGTATCACAGCGGGAGTCGGGTACAATGAG.

This clone was seen at least ten times. The read ends 3 residues early relative to the CDR3; the germline J gene fills the gap. V usage is TRBV12-3 or TRBV12-4 and J usage is TRBJ2-7; 11 positions agree with TRBD2. The length of the CDR3 is 14 residues. Germline trimming cut 6 bases from V and 2 bases from J; bases unmatched to any gene: 3. This chain's CDR3 is CASSRGLAAYEQYF. The sequenced CDR3 bases are TGTGCCAGCAGCAGGGGACTAGCGGCCTACGAG.

About this clone: The read halts 3 residues ahead of the CDR3 end, with the missing end drawn from the germline J gene. The chain has TRBV7-3 and TRBJ2-1; 9 bases agree with TRBD2. This CDR3 is 16 amino acids long. The germline V gene has CDR1 SGHTA and CDR2 FQGTGA. The V and J ends lost 6 bases and 0 bases, in that order; junction bases with no gene match: 6. CDR3 in amino acids: CASRLTSGSSYNEQFF. Incomplete CDR3 DNA: TGTGCCAGCAGACTGACTAGCGGTAGCTCCTACAATGAG.

This clone appeared many times. The read halts 3 residues ahead of the CDR3 end, with the missing end drawn from the germline J gene. This chain joins TRBV5-1 and TRBJ1-6, with a possible D match to TRBD1 (5 bases). The germline V gene encodes CDR1 SGHRS and CDR2 YFSETQ. The V end was cut by 3 bases, the J end by 1 base, with 20 bases between. This CDR3 has 19 residues. The CDR3: CASSSGTPPTGSYNSPLHF. The sequenced part of the CDR3 DNA is TGCGCCAGCAGCTCAGGGACTCCCCCGACGGGGTCCTATAATTCACCC.

Many counts were recorded for this clone. The read ends 3 residues shy of where the CDR3 ends; the end is completed using the germline J gene. The chain couples TRBV18 to TRBJ1-2; D is perhaps TRBD1 (6 bases). Trimming shortened V by 1 base and J by 4 bases, and 13 bases separated the two germline ends. The length of the CDR3 is 15 residues. The germline V gene has CDR1 KGHSH and CDR2 LQKENI. The sequenced part of the CDR3 DNA is TGTGCCAGCTCACCACGTATACAGGGAGCCTATGGC. Protein: CASSPRIQGAYG. The CDR3 in its entirety is CASSPRIQGAYGYTF.

This clone was detected ten times or more. The CDR3 protein is CASSTDSWGEKLFF. The covered CDR3 bases are TGCGCCAGCAGCACCGACAGCTGGGGCGAAAAG. V gene TRBV5-1 combines with J gene TRBJ2-2, with a weak D call TRBD1 (5 bases). The read comes to an end 3 residues before the CDR3 does, leaving the germline J gene to fill in the end. This CDR3 has 14 residues. CDR1 is SGHRS and CDR2 is YFSETQ in the germline V gene. The full variable domain, its missing parts supplied by reference TRBV5-1 and TRBJ2-2, is KAGVTQTPRYLIKTRGQQVTLSCSPISGHRSVSWYQQTPGQGLQFLFEYFSETQRNKGNFPGRFSGRQFSNSRSEMNVSTLELGDSALYLCASSTDSWGEKLFFGEGSRLTVL.

This clone is deemed large. The CDR3 goes on 3 residues after the read ends, and that part is filled in from the germline J gene. The J gene is TRBJ2-3, the V gene TRBV6-1; possibly TRBD1 for D (5 bases). V shed 0 bases and J shed 1 base, with 8 bases lying between them. CDR3 length equals 15 residues. Germline values: CDR1 MNHNS, CDR2 SASEGT. The CDR3 here is CASSEALGGTDTQYF. The part of the CDR3 DNA that was read is TGTGCCAGCAGTGAAGCGCTAGGGGGCACAGATACG.

This clone was picked up many times. The read ends 3 residues shy of where the CDR3 ends; the end is completed using the germline J gene. This chain joins TRBV30 and TRBJ2-3; maybe TRBD2 (6 bases). The V gene's germline CDR1 is GTSNPN and CDR2 SVGIG (reference sequence). The CDR3 loop spans 13 amino acids. The CDR3 spells CAWSGGTRETQYF. The CDR3 bases that were read are TGTGCCTGGAGTGGGGGGACTCGGGAGACG.

This clone came up many times. The read finishes 3 residues shy of the CDR3 end, and the germline J gene is used to complete it. The V gene is TRBV19, the J gene TRBJ1-2, with 7 nucleotides matching TRBD1. This CDR3 is 14 amino acids long. The germline gives CDR1 LNHDA, CDR2 SQIVND (reference sequence). The V segment lost 7 bases and the J segment 6 bases; nucleotides outside the gene matches: 11. Here the CDR3 reads CASKTGDESDGYTF. The CDR3 DNA, read in part, is TGTGCCAGTAAAACAGGGGATGAGTCCGATGGC.

In its sample, this clone was seen many times. The CDR3 end falls 3 residues outside the read, so it is completed with the germline J gene. This chain joins TRBV30 and TRBJ2-7; 12 nucleotides agree with TRBD2. This CDR3 contains 16 residues. Germline V gene data show CDR1 as GTSNPN and CDR2 as SVGIG (reference sequence). V shed 5 bases and J 3 bases; nucleotides not matched to a gene: 11. This CDR3 reads CAWPPGTSGPRYEQYF. The CDR3 bases that were read are TGTGCCTGGCCTCCCGGGACTAGCGGGCCCCGCTACGAG.

This clone was seen many times. The read gets to within 3 residues of the CDR3 end, and the germline J gene fills in the rest. The gene calls are TRBV19 and TRBJ2-7, with D hard to call. The length of the CDR3 is 12 residues. Germline CDR1 LNHDA, CDR2 SQIVND (reference sequence). V shed 5 bases and J shed 6 bases, with 11 bases lying between them. This chain's CDR3 is CASSSSPGEQYF. The CDR3 DNA, read in part, is TGTGCCAGTAGTTCCAGCCCGGGCGAG.

In regard to this clone: The read halts 3 residues ahead of the CDR3 end, with the missing end drawn from the germline J gene. The chain has TRBV6-2 or TRBV6-3 and TRBJ1-1; no clear D. Looked up from germline, CDR1 is MNHEY and CDR2 is SVGEGT. CDR3 length: 14 residues. This CDR3 reads CASLEVIETSRAFF. The sequenced part of the CDR3 DNA is TGTGCCAGCTTAGAAGTTATTGAGACTTCGAGA.

This clone has a count of ten or more. The CDR3 end falls 3 residues outside the read, so it is completed with the germline J gene. The gene calls are TRBV2 and TRBJ2-1, with TRBD1 matching over 7 bases. This CDR3 is built from 16 residues. Germline V gives CDR1 SNHLY, CDR2 FYNNEI. V was clipped by 7 bases and J by 7 bases; unmatched bases: 16. The CDR3 bases that were read are TGTGCCAGCACCGTAGGGGGCGCGATCGGTGGTAATGAG. It specifies CASTVGGAIGGNE. The full CDR3 is CASTVGGAIGGNEQFF.

At least ten counts were recorded for this clone. The read stops 3 residues short of the end of the CDR3; the missing end is completed from the germline J gene. This chain joins TRBV20-1 and TRBJ2-1; 7 positions agree with TRBD2. The CDR3 has 14 amino acids. In germline, CDR1 is DFQATT, CDR2 SNEGSKA (reference sequence). J gave up 4 bases and V 1 base, and 4 bases lay outside the gene matches. This CDR3 reads CSARAPSGYNEQFF. Partial CDR3 DNA: TGCAGTGCTAGAGCGCCTAGCGGATACAATGAG.

This clone was picked up a small number of times. This could be a read error, since a much larger clone is one nucleotide away. The CDR3 end lies 3 residues beyond the end of the read and is filled in from the germline J gene. The chain is built from TRBV19 and TRBJ2-2, with D maybe TRBD1 (5 bases). The germline V gene has CDR1 LNHDA and CDR2 SQIVND (reference sequence). This CDR3 spans 14 amino acids. This CDR3 reads CASSTNSGANVLFF. CDR3 DNA (partial): TGTGCCAGTAGTACCAACTCTGGGGCCAACGTG.

This clone was observed many times. The CDR3 protein is CASSSKTSNEQFF. The part of the CDR3 DNA that was read is TGTGCCAGCAGCTCAAAGACTAGCAATGAG. V is TRBV7-9 and J is TRBJ2-1, with a tentative D call TRBD2 (6 bases). Sequencing ends 3 residues short of the CDR3 end; the germline J gene provides the rest. Looked up from germline, CDR1 is SEHNR and CDR2 is FQNEAQ (reference sequence). Trimming removed 4 bases from V and 6 bases from J, with 10 bases in between. The CDR3 has 13 residues.

This clone was seen ten or more times. The CDR3 extends 3 residues past the end of the read, so its final part is completed from the germline J gene. The chain uses TRBV19 and TRBJ2-3; D possibly corresponds to TRBD1 (6 bases). Germline values: CDR1 LNHDA, CDR2 SQIVND (reference sequence). This CDR3 has 15 amino acids. CDR3 bases read: TGTGCCAGTAGTCCACCGGACAGCCACACTCAGCCG. It specifies CASSPPDSHTQP. The whole CDR3 is CASSPPDSHTQPQYF. Together with reference TRBV19 and TRBJ2-3, the CDR3 gives the full variable domain: DGGITQSPKYLFRKEGQNVTLSCEQNLNHDAMYWYRQDPGQGLRLIYYSQIVNDFQKGDIAEGYSVSREKKESFPLTVTSAQKNPTAFYLCASSPPDSHTQPQYFGPGTRLTVL.

This clone showed up many times. The read ends 3 residues before the CDR3 terminus; that terminus is restored from the germline J gene. This sequence joins TRBV5-1 and TRBJ2-1, with TRBD1 matching over 8 bases. This CDR3 comprises 20 residues. Germline V gives CDR1 SGHRS, CDR2 YFSETQ. Trimming removed 3 bases from V and 0 bases from J; junction bases left unmatched: 17. CDR3 in amino acids: CASSYKSGTGMSSSYNEQFF. The covered CDR3 bases are TGCGCCAGCAGCTACAAGTCCGGGACAGGTATGTCAAGCTCCTACAATGAG. The full variable domain, in which reference TRBV5-1 and TRBJ2-1 provide the parts outside the CDR3, is KAGVTQTPRYLIKTRGQQVTLSCSPISGHRSVSWYQQTPGQGLQFLFEYFSETQRNKGNFPGRFSGRQFSNSRSEMNVSTLELGDSALYLCASSYKSGTGMSSSYNEQFFGPGTRLTVL.

This clone was observed many times. The CDR3 extends 3 residues past the end of the read, so its final part is completed from the germline J gene. This rearrangement joins TRBV7-8 to TRBJ2-3, with 8 bases aligning to TRBD2. The CDR3 consists of 16 residues. Germline V lookup: CDR1 SGHVS, CDR2 FQNEAQ. J lost 4 bases, V lost 5 bases, and 11 bases had no gene match. The CDR3: CASSRGQREYADTQYF. CDR3 DNA, as far as it was read: TGTGCCAGCAGCCGAGGCCAGCGGGAGTATGCAGATACG.

This clone is categorized as medium-sized (0.01 to 0.1%). The read finishes 3 residues shy of the CDR3 end, and the germline J gene is used to complete it. The chain combines TRBV5-6 with TRBJ1-1; 7 bases line up with TRBD1. The V and J ends lost 4 bases and 7 bases, in that order; junction bases with no gene match: 7. The CDR3 is 13 residues long. Germline loops: CDR1 SGHDT, CDR2 YYEEEE. CDR3 DNA (partial): TGTGCCAGCAGCCATGACAGGGAGGTTGAA. It is translated as CASSHDREVE. The whole CDR3 region reads CASSHDREVEAFF.

The table lists this clone with many counts. The missing CDR3 end, 3 residues past where the read stops, is filled in from the germline J gene. V gene TRBV7-2 combines with J gene TRBJ2-1; TRBD2 matches 7 bases. The CDR3 runs 15 residues. V shed 0 bases, J shed 7 bases, and the junction held 6 bases outside the gene matches. Germline CDR1 is SGHTA and CDR2 is FQGNSA. The CDR3 DNA, read in part, is TGTGCCAGCAGCTTAGCGGGAGGGCCGGGGAATGAG. It is translated as CASSLAGGPGNE. Given in full, the CDR3 is CASSLAGGPGNEQFF.

This clone was seen many times. The CDR3 end is not reached by the read, which stops 3 residues before it; the germline J gene fills it in. This chain joins TRBV7-3 and TRBJ2-1, with 8 nucleotides matching TRBD2. Trimming at V came to 2 bases and at J to 6 bases, leaving 6 bases not matched to a gene. The CDR3 is made up of 15 amino acids. Looked up from germline, CDR1 is SGHTA and CDR2 is FQGTGA. This chain's CDR3 is CASSLQGLAPNEQFF. Partial CDR3 DNA: TGTGCCAGCAGCTTACAAGGACTAGCCCCCAATGAG. Complete variable domain (other parts from reference TRBV7-3 and TRBJ2-1): GAGVSQTPSNKVTEKGKYVELRCDPISGHTALYWYRQSLGQGPEFLIYFQGTGAADDSGLPNDRFFAVRPEGSVSTLKIQRTERGDSAVYLCASSLQGLAPNEQFFGPGTRLTVL.

To note about this clone: The read ends 3 residues shy of where the CDR3 ends; the end is completed using the germline J gene. The chain is built from TRBV2 and TRBJ1-5; TRBD1 agrees at 7 bases. Germline CDR1 and CDR2: SNHLY and FYNNEI. The CDR3 consists of 14 residues. Trimming at V came to 6 bases and at J to 3 bases, leaving 5 bases not matched to a gene. The CDR3 bases that were read are TGTGCCAGCAGAGGGGACAGTCTCAATCAGCCC. As protein: CASRGDSLNQP. The full CDR3 reads CASRGDSLNQPQHF.

This clone was found a few times. Read data end 3 residues before the CDR3 end; the end is taken from the germline J gene. This chain connects TRBV7-3 to TRBJ2-7; 8 bases align to TRBD1. With 1 base clipped from V and 2 bases from J, the junction kept 4 bases outside the gene matches. This CDR3 is built from 15 residues. The germline V gene encodes CDR1 SGHTA and CDR2 FQGTGA. CDR3 amino acids: CASSLMGTGPYEQYF. The CDR3 bases that were read are TGTGCCAGCAGCTTAATGGGGACAGGCCCCTACGAG.

This clone came up many times. Coverage ceases 3 residues before the CDR3 finishes, and the germline J gene fills in the end. The genes are TRBV7-9 and TRBJ1-1; possibly TRBD1 for D (6 bases). This CDR3 has 14 amino acids. Deletions cut 3 bases from V and 7 bases from J, with 15 bases between. Per the germline V gene, CDR1 is SEHNR and CDR2 is FQNEAQ (reference sequence). The sequenced part of the CDR3 DNA is TGTGCCAGCAGCTTCGTGGGGTCACAGGGTGAA. This codes for CASSFVGSQGE. The entire CDR3 is CASSFVGSQGEAFF. Full variable domain (remainder filled in from reference TRBV7-9 and TRBJ1-1): DTGVSQNPRHKITKRGQNVTFRCDPISEHNRLYWYRQTLGQGPEFLTYFQNEAQLEKSRLLSDRFSAERPKGSFSTLEIQRTEQGDSAMYLCASSFVGSQGEAFFGQGTRLTVV.

Concerning this clone itself: The read terminates 3 residues before the CDR3 end, so the remaining end is supplied by the germline J gene. The genes are TRBV7-9 and TRBJ1-2; no reliable D call. Germline CDR1 reads SEHNR; CDR2 reads FQNEAQ (reference sequence). The CDR3 has 15 residues. The part of the CDR3 DNA that was read is TGTGCCAGCAGCGGAAGCGGGAGAGTTTACAATGAC. This encodes CASSGSGRVYND. The entire CDR3 sequence reads CASSGSGRVYNDYTF.

This clone was seen many times. The sequence runs out 3 residues before the end of the CDR3; the remainder is reconstructed from the germline J gene. The V and J genes are TRBV10-3 and TRBJ2-5; maybe TRBD1 (7 bases). The CDR3 is made up of 11 amino acids. Germline V lookup: CDR1 ENHRY, CDR2 SYGVKD. V lost 10 bases and J 5 bases, leaving 11 bases between the germline ends. This CDR3 reads CATQGGETQYF. CDR3 DNA (partial): TGTGCCACCCAGGGGGGTGAGACC.

Many counts were recorded for this clone. The read gets to within 3 residues of the CDR3 end, and the germline J gene fills in the rest. This rearrangement joins TRBV20-1 to TRBJ2-7; no definite D call. Germline CDR1 is DFQATT and CDR2 is SNEGSKA (reference sequence). Trimming stripped 0 bases from V and 1 base from J, with 19 bases between. This CDR3 has 17 residues. The CDR3 DNA, read in part, is TGCAGTGCTAGAGATACAGTTTCAGCCCAAATATCCTACGAG. Protein product: CSARDTVSAQISYE. The whole CDR3 sequence reads CSARDTVSAQISYEQYF.

This clone was counted many times. The read comes to an end 3 residues before the CDR3 does, leaving the germline J gene to fill in the end. The rearrangement uses TRBV10-3 and TRBJ2-3; a possible D gene is TRBD2 (5 bases). The V end was cut by 9 bases, the J end by 2 bases, with 12 bases between. This CDR3 region has 13 residues. Germline CDR1 is ENHRY and CDR2 is SYGVKD. The CDR3 DNA, read in part, is TGTGCCATAAGAGGGTCATACACAGATACG. Protein product: CAIRGSYTDT. The complete CDR3 sequence is CAIRGSYTDTQYF.

There are many counts of this clone. The missing CDR3 end, 3 residues past where the read stops, is filled in from the germline J gene. Other DNA variants within this sample encode the same CDR3. The gene calls are TRBV7-3 and TRBJ2-7, with D possibly matching TRBD1 (6 bases). Looked up from germline, CDR1 is SGHTA and CDR2 is FQGTGA. This CDR3 is built from 15 residues. Trimming stripped 5 bases from V and 6 bases from J, with 20 bases between. The CDR3 loop reads CASSPSPGEWSEQYF. The DNA read from the CDR3 is TGTGCCAGCAGCCCCTCACCAGGGGAGTGGAGCGAG.